Presented here are 10 T cell receptor beta chains from one specimen sequenced in a study of T-cell memory formation after mild COVID-19. TCRdb ran MiXCR on the 5' RACE reads and lists one entry per CDR3 protein. The table includes over 300,000 distinct CDR3 sequences, under 25% detected once. Sequenced sample: PBMCs or a T cell subset sorted from them (not recorded which). The receptor source for this set is a man younger than 35 who had mild COVID-19 (a few samples of this study predate the infection). Cell type and time point are not known.

The CDR3 sequence is CSVAGDYGYTF. As DNA, the CDR3 is TGCAGTGTGGCGGGGGACTATGGCTACACCTTC. The chain has TRBV20-1 and TRBJ1-2, with a weak D call TRBD1 (5 bases). Deletions cut 7 bases from V and 3 bases from J, with 9 bases between. Germline V gene sequence: CDR1 DFQATT, CDR2 SNEGSKA (reference sequence). The CDR3 has 11 residues.

This chain joins TRBV7-8 and TRBJ2-5; 13 bases align to TRBD2. The CDR3 consists of 18 residues. J gave up 7 bases and V 5 bases, and 16 bases lay outside the gene matches. CDR1 is SGHVS, CDR2 FQNEAQ, per germline. CDR3 nucleotide sequence: TGTGCCAGCAGCCGAGCCGGGACTAGCGGGGTTGAGGTTGGGACCCAGTACTTC. Translated: CASSRAGTSGVEVGTQYF.

The table lists this clonotype with a few counts. The chain has TRBV2 and TRBJ1-3, with D unclear. This CDR3 comprises 15 residues. CDR1 is SNHLY and CDR2 is FYNNEI in the germline V gene. The V end was cut by 7 bases, the J end by 0 bases, with 13 bases between. The CDR3 coding sequence is TGTGCCAGCATCCCGACTGTCAGCTCTGGAAACACCATATATTTT. Translated: CASIPTVSSGNTIYF. The whole variable domain, remainder taken from reference TRBV2 and TRBJ1-3, is EPEVTQTPSHQVTQMGQEVILRCVPISNHLYFYWYRQILGQKVEFLVSFYNNEISEKSEIFDDQFSVERPDGSNFTLKIRSTKLEDSAMYFCASIPTVSSGNTIYFGEGSWLTVV.

V is TRBV18 and J is TRBJ2-7; D is ambiguous. The V and J ends lost 9 bases and 0 bases respectively, with 12 bases between them. The CDR3 runs 13 residues. Per germline, CDR1 KGHSH and CDR2 LQKENI. The DNA of the CDR3 is TGTGCCAGTAGGGTTCGGGCCTCCTACGAGCAGTACTTC. It translates to CASRVRASYEQYF.

This clonotype was seen only a few times. The chain uses TRBV5-1 and TRBJ2-2; 9 bases agree with TRBD2. The CDR3 totals 17 residues. Looked up from germline, CDR1 is SGHRS and CDR2 is YFSETQ. With 7 bases clipped from V and 3 bases from J, the junction kept 13 bases outside the gene matches. The chain's CDR3 is CASRPSSGGTHTGELFF. DNA for the CDR3: TGCGCCAGCCGACCTTCGAGCGGGGGGACTCACACCGGGGAGCTGTTTTTT. The complete variable domain, with remaining parts taken from reference TRBV5-1 and TRBJ2-2, reads KAGVTQTPRYLIKTRGQQVTLSCSPISGHRSVSWYQQTPGQGLQFLFEYFSETQRNKGNFPGRFSGRQFSNSRSEMNVSTLELGDSALYLCASRPSSGGTHTGELFFGEGSRLTVL.

This clonotype has only a few counts. V is TRBV5-6 and J is TRBJ1-1; weak D call: TRBD1 (5 bases). The CDR3 runs to 15 residues. With 0 bases removed from V and 1 base from J, the gap between germline ends came to 10 bases. Germline CDR1 is SGHDT and CDR2 is YYEEEE. The CDR3 sequence: CASSLVLQGNTEAFF. The DNA of the CDR3 is TGTGCCAGCAGCTTGGTTTTGCAGGGGAACACTGAAGCTTTCTTT.

This sequence joins TRBV24-1 and TRBJ1-5, with unresolved D. There are 14 residues in the CDR3. Deletions cut 4 bases from V and 7 bases from J, with 13 bases between. CDR1 KGHDR and CDR2 SFDVKD come from the germline V gene. CDR3: CATSDLKNYQPQHF. The DNA for the CDR3 is TGTGCCACCAGTGACCTCAAAAATTACCAGCCCCAGCATTTT.

This clonotype was seen a few times. V gene TRBV7-6 combines with J gene TRBJ1-1; D ambiguous. Germline V gives CDR1 SGHVS, CDR2 FNYEAQ. The length of the CDR3 is 14 residues. The V gene lost 2 bases and the J gene lost 1 base, with 8 bases spanning the gap. The CDR3 DNA is TGTGCCAGCAGCTTAAGGCAGAAGAACACTGAAGCTTTCTTT. It translates to CASSLRQKNTEAFF.

This clonotype was seen a few times. The chain is built from TRBV7-2 and TRBJ1-4; a weak D match, TRBD1 (6 bases). CDR1 and CDR2 (germline): SGHTA, FQGNSA. The CDR3 length is 15 residues. V was shortened by 3 bases and J by 8 bases, with 16 bases between the two germline ends. The CDR3 spells CASSFKPGQEEKLFF. The CDR3, as DNA: TGTGCCAGCAGCTTTAAGCCGGGACAAGAGGAAAAACTGTTTTTT.

This clonotype has more than one count but fewer than ten. V gene TRBV4-1 combines with J gene TRBJ2-6; 7 bases fit TRBD1. This CDR3 is 19 amino acids long. V gave up 2 bases and J gave up 0 bases; unmatched junction bases: 10. Germline CDR1 MGHRA, CDR2 YSYEKL. CDR3 sequence: CASSQTHLGQFSGANVLTF. CDR3 coding DNA: TGCGCCAGCAGCCAAACCCACTTGGGACAGTTCTCTGGGGCCAACGTCCTGACTTTC.